Sequencing of this TCR beta chain was carried out in a study of blood T cell repertoires in COVID-19. Per germline, CDR1 GTSNPN and CDR2 SVGIG (reference sequence). The CDR3 is made up of 13 amino acids. V lost 0 bases to trimming and J lost 6 bases, with 9 bases between them. Authors' data handling: Estimation of nucleated cell counts was performed using reference gene primer amplification. Measured with immunoSEQ multiplex PCR; TCRdb has only the in-frame clones, and not every one. The V and J calls and clone size were taken over from that table, and D and trimming were inferred from the DNA. The data hold fewer than 80,000 clones, with 85% to 90% observed a single time.

Sample: peripheral blood. The rearrangement joins TRBV30 to TRBJ2-1; D gene ambiguous. This clonotype originated in a woman aged 50 to 65 with active COVID-19. The DNA for the CDR3 is TGTGCCTGGAGTGTACACAGTACCAATGAGCAGTTCTTC. This encodes CAWSVHSTNEQFF. The full variable domain, with the rest looked up from reference TRBV30 and TRBJ2-1, is SQTIHQWPATLVQPVGSPLSLECTVEGTSNPNLYWYRQAAGRGLQLLFYSVGIGQISSEVPQNLSASRPQDRQFILSSKKLLLSDSGFYLCAWSVHSTNEQFFGPGTRLTVL.